The source of this T cell receptor beta chain is a study of blood T cell repertoires in COVID-19. The germline V gene has CDR1 SNHLY and CDR2 FYNNEI. This CDR3 spans 15 amino acids. V dropped 3 bases and J dropped 1; count of bases not matched to a gene: 0. Sequencing was performed with immunoSEQ multiplex PCR; in TCRdb, only in-frame clones are kept and a portion is missing. The sample holds about 240,000 clones, roughly 86% seen once. The chain couples TRBV2 to TRBJ2-1, with 10 bases identical to TRBD1. The source is a man of 80 years or more with acute or convalescent COVID-19. Sequenced input: peripheral blood. In nucleotides, the CDR3 is TGTGCCAGCAGTGAGGACAGGGGGTCCTACAATGAGCAGTTCTTC. It translates to CASSEDRGSYNEQFF.